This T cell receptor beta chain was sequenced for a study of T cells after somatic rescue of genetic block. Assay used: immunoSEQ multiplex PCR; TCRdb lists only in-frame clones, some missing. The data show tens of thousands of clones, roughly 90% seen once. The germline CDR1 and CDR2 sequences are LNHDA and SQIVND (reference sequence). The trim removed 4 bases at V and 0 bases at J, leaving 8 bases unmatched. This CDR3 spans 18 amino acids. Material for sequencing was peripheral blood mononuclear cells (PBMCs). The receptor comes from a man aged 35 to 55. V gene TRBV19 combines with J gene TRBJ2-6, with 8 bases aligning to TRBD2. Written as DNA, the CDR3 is TGTGCCAGTAGTAGTCTCGGACTAGCCGACTCTGGGGCCAACGTCCTGACTTTC. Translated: CASSSLGLADSGANVLTF.